The 31 T cell receptor beta chains given below trace back to one sample, sequenced in a study of CD8 T cells in Susac syndrome (dated by TCRdb to about 2019). Library preparation was by the immunoSEQ multiplex PCR assay. RNA was extracted using the RNeasy kit, and about 0.45 to 1 microgram was reverse transcribed with random hexamers. The public reads were quality trimmed at Q25 with fastp and then assembled into clones with MiXCR by TCRdb, keeping productive beta chains. Merged by CDR3 protein, the rows form single entries marked with the most common genes and DNA. This sample holds about 170,000 distinct CDR3 sequences; roughly 92% were observed only once. In total, the top ten clones hold 0.09% to 0.1% of the sample. The material sequenced was CD4+ T cells from PBMCs. These receptors were collected from a human donor with multiple sclerosis.

This chain links TRBV6-1 with TRBJ2-1; 11 nucleotides align to TRBD2. In germline, CDR1 is MNHNS, CDR2 SASEGT. CDR3 length equals 15 residues. V lost 6 bases and J lost 4; bases outside the gene matches: 5. The CDR3 sequence: CASRTGTSGYNEQFF. The CDR3 DNA is TGTGCCAGCAGAACCGGGACTAGCGGTTACAATGAGCAGTTCTTC.

The chain employs TRBV6-6 and TRBJ2-1, with D uncertain. The germline V and J ends were trimmed by 5 bases and 0 bases, with 14 bases remaining between them. CDR1 and CDR2 (germline): MNHNY, SVGAGI (reference sequence). This CDR3 comprises 16 residues. CDR3 bases: TGTGCCAGCAGTCACCAGACCGCAAACTCCTACAATGAGCAGTTCTTC. It yields the protein CASSHQTANSYNEQFF.

The chain combines TRBV2 with TRBJ2-7; D is undetermined. This CDR3 contains 12 residues. Germline V gene sequence: CDR1 SNHLY, CDR2 FYNNEI. Deletions cut 6 bases from V and 2 bases from J, with 8 bases between. The CDR3 nucleotides read TGTGCCAGCAGGGCAGGCGCCTACGAGCAGTACTTC. Protein: CASRAGAYEQYF.

This chain connects TRBV19 to TRBJ2-7, with D uncertain. V was clipped by 5 bases and J by 2 bases, with 7 bases between them. Germline values: CDR1 LNHDA, CDR2 SQIVND (reference sequence). The CDR3 contains 12 residues. CDR3 protein: CASSPGAYEQYF. DNA for the CDR3: TGTGCCAGTAGTCCCGGCGCCTACGAGCAGTACTTC.

This sequence joins TRBV19 and TRBJ2-1; no reliable D call. The V end was cut by 7 bases, the J end by 1 base, with 2 bases between. The CDR3 consists of 11 residues. Germline-derived CDR1 and CDR2 are LNHDA and SQIVND (reference sequence). The CDR3 here is CASKSYNEQFF. DNA for the CDR3: TGTGCCAGTAAGTCCTACAATGAGCAGTTCTTC.

This rearrangement joins TRBV7-9 to TRBJ1-4; D not certain. The ends were cut back, 6 bases at V and 5 bases at J, with 16 bases in the middle. This CDR3 contains 15 residues. The germline CDR1 and CDR2 sequences are SEHNR and FQNEAQ (reference sequence). The CDR3: CASRPGQAMNEKLFF. The DNA for the CDR3 is TGTGCCAGCAGACCAGGTCAGGCGATGAATGAAAAACTGTTTTTT.

This clonotype was recorded only once. V is TRBV2 and J is TRBJ2-5; TRBD2 aligns across 13 bases. The germline V gene encodes CDR1 SNHLY and CDR2 FYNNEI. This CDR3 contains 17 residues. J lost 5 bases, V lost 6 bases, and 12 bases had no gene match. The CDR3 DNA follows: TGTGCCAGCAGGGAAACTACTAGCGGGAGGGCCTTTGAGACCCAGTACTTC. It encodes CASRETTSGRAFETQYF.

V and J are TRBV6-6 and TRBJ2-2; tentative D call: TRBD2 (6 bases). Germline CDR1 reads MNHNY; CDR2 reads SVGAGI (reference sequence). This CDR3 has 14 amino acids. The germline V and J ends were trimmed by 5 bases and 5 bases, with 12 bases remaining between them. CDR3 amino acids: CASSPLGRTGELFF. CDR3 nucleotide sequence: TGTGCCAGCAGTCCCCTCGGGAGAACCGGGGAGCTGTTTTTT.

The chain combines TRBV7-3 with TRBJ1-1, with unresolved D. The CDR3 has 14 residues. The germline V gene encodes CDR1 SGHTA and CDR2 FQGTGA. The germline V and J ends were trimmed by 5 bases and 0 bases, with 10 bases remaining between them. In DNA, the CDR3 is TGTGCCAGCAGCCCAGGATCGGTGAACACTGAAGCTTTCTTT. This codes for CASSPGSVNTEAFF.

The chain links TRBV18 to TRBJ2-1, with TRBD2 matching over 7 bases. Looked up from germline, CDR1 is KGHSH and CDR2 is LQKENI. CDR3 length: 17 amino acids. Losses at the gene ends were 2 bases for V and 2 bases for J; bases not matched to a gene: 9. The CDR3 DNA reads as TGTGCCAGCTCACCAAATATACCTCGGGGGGCCTACAATGAGCAGTTCTTC. Protein: CASSPNIPRGAYNEQFF.

This clonotype was detected once. V gene TRBV20-1 combines with J gene TRBJ2-2, with D unresolved. CDR1 and CDR2 (germline): DFQATT, SNEGSKA (reference sequence). Trimming shortened V by 0 bases and J by 0 bases, and 5 bases separated the two germline ends. This CDR3 has 14 amino acids. The CDR3 coding sequence is TGCAGTGCTAGAGATAGGCCGAACACCGGGGAGCTGTTTTTT. Its translation: CSARDRPNTGELFF.

The chain uses TRBV6-1 and TRBJ2-5; no reliable D call. Germline V gene data show CDR1 as MNHNS and CDR2 as SASEGT. The V end was cut by 7 bases, the J end by 5 bases, with 17 bases between. This CDR3 is built from 14 residues. The CDR3 sequence: CASTLSRSGETQYF. In DNA, the CDR3 is TGTGCCAGCACCCTGTCCCGGTCTGGGGAGACCCAGTACTTC.

The rearrangement uses TRBV27 and TRBJ1-2; tentatively, D is TRBD1 (5 bases). V lost 2 bases, J lost 1 base, and 8 bases lay in between. From germline, CDR1 is MNHEY and CDR2 SMNVEV (reference sequence). The CDR3 spans 14 residues. The CDR3 coding sequence is TGTGCCAGCAGTTTACACAGGAATAACTATGGCTACACCTTC. Protein: CASSLHRNNYGYTF.

CDR3: CASSQPGGLAATDTQYF. CDR3 sequence (DNA): TGTGCCAGCAGCCAACCTGGGGGACTAGCGGCTACAGATACGCAGTATTTT. This chain uses TRBV7-8 with TRBJ2-3; 11 nucleotides line up with TRBD2. CDR1 SGHVS and CDR2 FQNEAQ come from the germline V gene. With V trimmed by 5 bases and J by 3 bases, 10 bases remained unmatched. The CDR3 has 17 residues.

The rearrangement links TRBV11-2 to TRBJ2-7, with 7 nucleotides matching TRBD1. The CDR3 length is 13 residues. V was pared by 3 bases and J by 6 bases, with 5 bases of the junction left unmatched. Germline V lookup: CDR1 SGHAT, CDR2 FQNNGV. The CDR3, as DNA: TGTGCCAGCAGCTTCGAGGGGGCCGGCGAGCAGTACTTC. Translating it yields CASSFEGAGEQYF. Using reference TRBV11-2 and TRBJ2-7 for the parts outside the CDR3, the full variable domain is EAGVAQSPRYKIIEKRQSVAFWCNPISGHATLYWYQQILGQGPKLLIQFQNNGVVDDSQLPKDRFSAERLKGVDSTLKIQPAKLEDSAVYLCASSFEGAGEQYFGPGTRLTVT.

The V call is TRBV2, the J call TRBJ1-1; 8 nucleotides match TRBD1. The CDR3 is 13 amino acids. Looked up from germline, CDR1 is SNHLY and CDR2 is FYNNEI. Trimming at V came to 8 bases and at J to 4 bases, leaving 6 bases not matched to a gene. The CDR3 loop reads CASQGAGGTEAFF. The DNA for the CDR3 is TGTGCCAGCCAGGGGGCTGGTGGCACTGAAGCTTTCTTT. Combining the CDR3 with reference TRBV2 and TRBJ1-1 gives the whole variable domain EPEVTQTPSHQVTQMGQEVILRCVPISNHLYFYWYRQILGQKVEFLVSFYNNEISEKSEIFDDQFSVERPDGSNFTLKIRSTKLEDSAMYFCASQGAGGTEAFFGQGTRLTVV.

The V call is TRBV5-1, the J call TRBJ2-6; D remains ambiguous. The germline V gene has CDR1 SGHRS and CDR2 YFSETQ. Trimming left V 4 bases short and J 1 base short, with 12 bases between. The CDR3 length is 16 residues. CDR3 sequence (DNA): TGCGCCAGCAGCCCCCGTCAGAGTTCTGGGGCCAACGTCCTGACTTTC. This encodes CASSPRQSSGANVLTF.

This clonotype appeared a few times. CDR3 in amino acids: CASSRQGNTEAFF. CDR3 coding DNA: TGTGCCAGCAGTCGACAGGGGAACACTGAAGCTTTCTTT. The V and J genes are TRBV12-3 or TRBV12-4 and TRBJ1-1; 7 bases map to TRBD1. With V trimmed by 5 bases and J by 1 base, 1 base remained unmatched. There are 13 residues in the CDR3.

This clonotype was counted a single time. This chain connects TRBV19 to TRBJ2-1; 11 positions agree with TRBD2. Germline CDR1 is LNHDA and CDR2 is SQIVND (reference sequence). CDR3 length: 15 residues. The V and J ends lost 3 bases and 8 bases, in that order; junction bases with no gene match: 6. CDR3 DNA sequence: TGTGCCAGTAGTATCACTAGCGGGAGTATTTATGAGCAGTTCTTC. Amino acid sequence: CASSITSGSIYEQFF.

The J gene is TRBJ1-1, the V gene TRBV12-3 or TRBV12-4; TRBD1 agrees at 7 bases. The CDR3 covers 13 residues. Germline trimming cut 7 bases from V and 4 bases from J; bases unmatched to any gene: 6. In DNA form, the CDR3 reads TGTGCCAGCAACGACAGGGTGGGCACTGAAGCTTTCTTT. Translated: CASNDRVGTEAFF.

The chain joins TRBV5-4 to TRBJ2-5; TRBD1 matches at 7 bases. Germline CDR1 is SGHNT and CDR2 is YYREEE (reference sequence). V was pared by 0 bases and J by 2 bases, with 10 bases of the junction left unmatched. The CDR3 runs 17 residues. The chain's CDR3 is CASSLGNRDRSQETQYF. CDR3 bases: TGTGCCAGCAGCTTGGGTAACCGGGACAGATCTCAAGAGACCCAGTACTTC.

The rearrangement joins TRBV29-1 to TRBJ2-5; D gene unclear. Germline lookup yields CDR1 SQVTM and CDR2 ANQGSEA. The length of the CDR3 is 11 residues. The V and J ends lost 7 bases and 5 bases respectively, with 11 bases between them. The CDR3 nucleotides read TGCAGCGCCGGAACTGGGGAGACCCAGTACTTC. Encoded protein: CSAGTGETQYF.

This clonotype appeared a single time. The genes are TRBV10-3 and TRBJ2-3, with no clear D. Trimming took 7 bases from V and 4 from J, leaving 9 bases between them. The CDR3 has 12 amino acids. CDR1 and CDR2 (germline): ENHRY, SYGVKD. CDR3 sequence: CAITSNADTQYF. The CDR3, as DNA: TGTGCCATCACCTCGAACGCAGATACGCAGTATTTT.

This clonotype was counted only a few times. The chain joins TRBV28 to TRBJ2-7; no clear D. The CDR3 spans 11 residues. Germline values: CDR1 MDHEN, CDR2 SYDVKM. V was cut by 4 bases and J by 2 bases, with 3 bases left in between. The CDR3 sequence is CASSSTYEQYF. For the CDR3, the DNA is TGTGCCAGCAGTTCCACCTACGAGCAGTACTTC.

J is TRBJ2-5 and V is TRBV5-4; possible D gene TRBD1, 6 bases. CDR1 SGHNT and CDR2 YYREEE come from the germline V gene (reference sequence). With 0 bases removed from V and 2 bases from J, the gap between germline ends came to 8 bases. CDR3 length equals 14 residues. The CDR3: CASSLVGAQETQYF. The CDR3 DNA reads as TGTGCCAGCAGCTTGGTGGGGGCTCAAGAGACCCAGTACTTC.

The V and J genes are TRBV19 and TRBJ2-1; TRBD2 matches 11 bases. Germline lookup yields CDR1 LNHDA and CDR2 SQIVND (reference sequence). The V gene end was trimmed by 4 bases and the J gene end by 5 bases; junction bases not matched to a gene: 16. The CDR3 has 19 residues. CDR3 nucleotide sequence: TGTGCCAGTAGTACGCTCCCGAAAACTAGCGGGAGAGAAAACAATGAGCAGTTCTTC. Residues: CASSTLPKTSGRENNEQFF.

The chain employs TRBV12-3 or TRBV12-4 and TRBJ2-4; the D gene is possibly TRBD2 (6 bases). This CDR3 has 14 residues. The germline V and J ends were trimmed by 3 bases and 5 bases, with 11 bases remaining between them. The CDR3 DNA is TGTGCCAGCAGTTTGTCCGGACTACAAAACATTCAGTACTTC. Its translation is CASSLSGLQNIQYF.

The chain joins TRBV20-1 to TRBJ2-7; D is uncertain. The CDR3 spans 13 residues. Trimming cost V 3 bases and J 3 bases, with 12 bases left between them. Germline V gene sequence: CDR1 DFQATT, CDR2 SNEGSKA (reference sequence). CDR3 bases: TGCAGTGCTAGCTTTCCGGCTGGCTACGAGCAGTACTTC. It specifies CSASFPAGYEQYF.

The rearrangement joins TRBV23-1 to TRBJ1-3, with D unclear. TRBV23-1 is placed among ORFs of uncertain function. V lost 6 bases and J lost 4, with 16 bases in between. The length of the CDR3 is 15 residues. The CDR3 loop is CASSRPNSQGNTIYF. The CDR3 nucleotides are TGCGCCAGCAGCCGACCTAACAGCCAGGGAAACACCATATATTTT.

This chain joins TRBV19 and TRBJ1-2; 8 nucleotides agree with TRBD1. This CDR3 has 15 residues. After removal of 5 bases from V and 8 bases from J, the junction contained 13 bases not matched to a gene. Germline V gene sequence: CDR1 LNHDA, CDR2 SQIVND (reference sequence). Written as DNA, the CDR3 is TGTGCCAGTAGTGGCTCCTCAGGGGGCAGAAGAGGCTACACCTTC. Its translation is CASSGSSGGRRGYTF.

V is TRBV3-1 and J is TRBJ2-5; no clear D. Between the trimmed V and J ends, which lost 3 bases and 3 bases, there was a span of 5 bases. CDR1 and CDR2 from the germline V gene are LGHDT and YNNKEL (reference sequence). There are 12 residues in the CDR3. CDR3 amino acids: CASSQEKETQYF. The CDR3 DNA follows: TGTGCCAGCAGCCAGGAGAAAGAGACCCAGTACTTC.